This TCR beta chain was retrieved from a study of shared clonotypes between healthy human individuals. On this clone itself: As yet, its antigen is unknown.

The CDR3 has 16 residues. Deletions cut 0 bases from V and 0 bases from J, with 10 bases between. Per the germline V gene, CDR1 is SGHRS and CDR2 is YFSETQ. Notes on the study in general: Generally, naive subsets (rather than memory subsets) showed larger estimated richness.

Assay used: immunoSEQ multiplex PCR; TCRdb lists only in-frame clones, some missing. Of more than 150,000 clones in the sample, 66% were seen once. This chain links TRBV5-1 with TRBJ2-1; tentatively, D is TRBD2 (5 bases). The sequence was obtained from a man aged 30 to 45 in good health. Input material: memory CD4+ T cells sorted from blood. As to subset: CD45RA-negative fraction. The CDR3 DNA reads as TGCGCCAGCAGCTTGGGTCTTAGCGCCTCCTACAATGAGCAGTTCTTC. Protein sequence: CASSLGLSASYNEQFF. The whole variable domain, filled in from reference TRBV5-1 and TRBJ2-1, reads KAGVTQTPRYLIKTRGQQVTLSCSPISGHRSVSWYQQTPGQGLQFLFEYFSETQRNKGNFPGRFSGRQFSNSRSEMNVSTLELGDSALYLCASSLGLSASYNEQFFGPGTRLTVL.